The 31 T cell receptor beta chains presented below share a single source sample, sequenced in a study of regulatory T cells in long-lasting Graves disease. iRepertoire HTBI primers and Arm-PCR of CDR3 regions built TCR beta libraries. MiXCR, run by TCRdb on the multiplex PCR reads, gives a single entry per CDR3 protein. The sample records 400,000 to 500,000 distinct CDR3 sequences, under 15% being singletons. Time point reported: newly diagnosed GD, antithyroid drugs for less than 3 months. Scientists built the TCR library using RNA that was extracted from PBMCs. This same sample was also taken into another study, of T cells in Graves' hyperthyroidism and ophthalmopathy.

Sequencing used peripheral blood mononuclear cells (PBMCs), obtained at new diagnosis, from a patient treated with antithyroid drugs. These receptors all come from a woman between 25 and 40 years old with Graves disease.

This clonotype was counted only a few times. The chain joins TRBV20-1 to TRBJ1-1; possibly TRBD1 for D (5 bases). The CDR3 runs 12 residues. The germline V and J ends were trimmed by 4 bases and 1 base, with 7 bases remaining between them. Germline V gene data show CDR1 as DFQATT and CDR2 as SNEGSKA (reference sequence). In DNA form, the CDR3 reads TGCAGTGCTACCCAGGGGAACACTGAAGCTTTCTTT. This translates into CSATQGNTEAFF.

This clonotype was detected a few times. V usage is TRBV10-3 and J usage is TRBJ2-2; D is perhaps TRBD1 or TRBD2 (5 bases each). CDR1 and CDR2 from the germline V gene are ENHRY and SYGVKD. There are 15 residues in the CDR3. V was cut by 6 bases and J by 3 bases, with 14 bases left in between. This CDR3 is CAIRAGTDYTGELFF. In nucleotides, the CDR3 is TGTGCCATCAGGGCAGGGACCGACTACACCGGGGAGCTGTTTTTT.

This clonotype was picked up many times. The CDR3 sequence: CAWNRGLSNQPQHF. The CDR3 coding sequence is TGTGCCTGGAACCGGGGGCTGAGCAATCAGCCCCAGCATTTT. This rearrangement joins TRBV30 to TRBJ1-5; D perhaps matches TRBD1 (6 bases). The germline CDR1 and CDR2 sequences are GTSNPN and SVGIG (reference sequence). V was pared by 4 bases and J by 1 base, with 11 bases between. This CDR3 is built from 14 residues.

This clonotype was seen a handful of times. This chain uses TRBV30 with TRBJ1-6; D is possibly TRBD1 (5 bases). From germline, CDR1 is GTSNPN and CDR2 SVGIG (reference sequence). This CDR3 contains 15 residues. V gave up 3 bases and J gave up 8 bases, with 17 bases separating them. The CDR3 loop is CAWSPRRGGDSPLHF. CDR3 DNA sequence: TGTGCCTGGAGCCCCCGGCGCGGGGGTGATTCACCCCTCCACTTT.

This clonotype was found many times. Written as DNA, the CDR3 is TGTGCCAGCTCTCTCCGACAGGGCAGAAACTCCTACAATGAGCAGTTCTTC. Translated, it gives CASSLRQGRNSYNEQFF. This chain connects TRBV18 to TRBJ2-1, with 7 bases lining up with TRBD1. The CDR3 covers 17 residues. Germline V gene sequence: CDR1 KGHSH, CDR2 LQKENI. V trimming: 6 bases; J trimming: 0 bases; junction bases outside the gene matches: 11.

The rearrangement links TRBV18 to TRBJ2-7, with 13 bases identical to TRBD2. This CDR3 spans 16 amino acids. V shed 3 bases, J shed 0 bases, and the junction held 2 bases outside the gene matches. Germline CDR1 is KGHSH and CDR2 is LQKENI. Here the CDR3 reads CASSPRTSGSSYEQYF. CDR3 DNA sequence: TGTGCCAGCTCACCCCGGACTAGCGGGAGCTCCTACGAGCAGTACTTC. Filled out from reference TRBV18 and TRBJ2-7, the complete variable domain reads NAGVMQNPRHLVRRRGQEARLRCSPMKGHSHVYWYRQLPEEGLKFMVYLQKENIIDESGMPKERFSAEFPKEGPSILRIQQVVRGDSAAYFCASSPRTSGSSYEQYFGPGTRLTVT.

In this sample, this clonotype turned up many times. J is TRBJ2-3 and V is TRBV6-1; 10 bases match TRBD1. Germline trimming cut 5 bases from V and 2 bases from J; bases unmatched to any gene: 13. The germline V gene encodes CDR1 MNHNS and CDR2 SASEGT. This CDR3 has 18 residues. DNA for the CDR3: TGTGCCAGCAGTAAGTCCCGGGACAGGGGAGGCTACACAGATACGCAGTATTTT. Translated: CASSKSRDRGGYTDTQYF.

This clonotype was observed at least ten times. This rearrangement joins TRBV6-2 or TRBV6-3 to TRBJ2-3, with TRBD2 identical over 12 bases. This CDR3 has 17 residues. The V gene end was trimmed by 10 bases and the J gene end by 0 bases; junction bases not matched to a gene: 11. Germline V gives CDR1 MNHEY, CDR2 SVGEGT. Here the CDR3 reads CATLPLAGGFSTDTQYF. The CDR3 nucleotides read TGTGCCACCCTACCCCTAGCGGGAGGGTTTAGCACAGATACGCAGTATTTT.

As to this clonotype: A read error is possible here, since a much larger clone lies one base away. The V and J genes are TRBV3-1 and TRBJ1-5, with 7 bases matching TRBD1. Germline V gene data show CDR1 as LGHDT and CDR2 as YNNKEL (reference sequence). The CDR3 has 14 amino acids. The CDR3 is CASSPTGANQPPHF. CDR3 sequence (DNA): TGTGCCAGCAGCCCTACAGGGGCCAATCAGCCCCCGCATTTT.

This clonotype came up a few times. V is TRBV10-3 and J is TRBJ2-2; TRBD1 matches at 7 bases. Germline values: CDR1 ENHRY, CDR2 SYGVKD. Trimming cost V 8 bases and J 0 bases; bases outside gene matches: 0. The CDR3 contains 13 residues. The CDR3 sequence is CAIGQANTGELFF. The CDR3 coding sequence is TGTGCCATCGGACAGGCGAACACCGGGGAGCTGTTTTTT.

Note on this clonotype: Its ends do not fully match the called genes, so a read error is possible. For the CDR3, the DNA is TGCGCCAGCAGCCCGCTAGCACGGGGTAGGAATGAGCAGTTCTTC. Its protein product is CASSPLARGRNEQFF. The chain employs TRBV7-2 and TRBJ2-1; D might be TRBD2 (5 bases). Germline V gene lookup returns CDR1 SGHTA and CDR2 FQGNSA. This CDR3 has 15 residues. The complete variable domain, with remaining parts taken from reference TRBV7-2 and TRBJ2-1, reads GAGVSQSPSNKVTEKGKDVELRCDPISGHTALYWYRQSLGQGLEFLIYFQGNSAPDKSGLPSDRFSAERTGGSVSTLTIQRTQQEDSAVYLCASSPLARGRNEQFFGPGTRLTVL.

This clonotype was counted at least ten times. J is TRBJ2-3 and V is TRBV18, with TRBD2 identical over 7 bases. J lost 3 bases, V lost 3 bases, and 6 bases had no gene match. Germline loops: CDR1 KGHSH, CDR2 LQKENI. The CDR3 is made up of 15 amino acids. The CDR3 DNA reads as TGTGCCAGCTCACCGTCGCGGGAGAGGACAGATACGCAGTATTTT. Its protein product is CASSPSRERTDTQYF.

V is TRBV27 and J is TRBJ1-5; D perhaps matches TRBD1 (5 bases). Deletions cut 3 bases from V and 2 bases from J, with 11 bases between. The CDR3 is 15 amino acids. Germline CDR1 and CDR2: MNHEY and SMNVEV (reference sequence). In DNA form, the CDR3 reads TGTGCCAGCAGTTTCGGAGGGGTGGGCAATCAGCCCCAGCATTTT. Its translation: CASSFGGVGNQPQHF.

This clonotype was seen a few times. This chain uses TRBV12-3 or TRBV12-4 with TRBJ2-2; D remains ambiguous. The CDR3 spans 15 residues. With 6 bases removed from V and 5 bases from J, the gap between germline ends came to 16 bases. The CDR3 is CASSPYWTKTGELFF. DNA of the CDR3: TGTGCCAGCAGCCCATATTGGACCAAGACCGGGGAGCTGTTTTTT.

V usage is TRBV25-1 and J usage is TRBJ2-1, with 8 positions matching TRBD2. The V and J ends lost 3 bases and 7 bases, in that order; junction bases with no gene match: 8. The CDR3 totals 15 residues. The germline V gene has CDR1 MGHDK and CDR2 SYGVNS. CDR3 in amino acids: CASSDPGGGTNEQFF. As DNA, the CDR3 is TGTGCCAGCAGTGACCCCGGGGGGGGGACTAATGAGCAGTTCTTC.

The chain joins TRBV7-3 to TRBJ2-3; 14 bases map to TRBD2. This CDR3 comprises 18 residues. Per germline, CDR1 SGHTA and CDR2 FQGTGA. J lost 4 bases, V lost 8 bases, and 14 bases had no gene match. The CDR3 spells CASGQGLAGEEVPDTQYF. For the CDR3, the DNA is TGTGCCAGCGGCCAGGGACTAGCGGGAGAAGAGGTCCCAGATACGCAGTATTTT.

This clonotype was observed at least ten times. The chain is built from TRBV6-2 or TRBV6-3 and TRBJ2-3; 12 bases fit TRBD2. The V gene end was trimmed by 1 base and the J gene end by 1 base; junction bases not matched to a gene: 6. CDR1 and CDR2 (germline): MNHEY, SVGEGT. CDR3 length: 18 residues. This CDR3 is CASSYYRLAGERTDTQYF. As DNA, the CDR3 is TGTGCCAGCAGTTACTATCGACTAGCGGGGGAACGCACAGATACGCAGTATTTT.

Ten or more counts support this clonotype. The V gene is TRBV30, the J gene TRBJ2-1, with TRBD2 matching 10 bases. The CDR3 is 14 amino acids. Germline assignment: CDR1 GTSNPN and CDR2 SVGIG (reference sequence). J was trimmed by 4 bases and V by 0 bases; bases with no gene match: 0. CDR3 residues: CAWSVLAGYNEQFF. The CDR3 DNA follows: TGTGCCTGGAGTGTACTAGCGGGGTACAATGAGCAGTTCTTC. Looking up the rest from reference TRBV30 and TRBJ2-1 gives the full variable domain: SQTIHQWPATLVQPVGSPLSLECTVEGTSNPNLYWYRQAAGRGLQLLFYSVGIGQISSEVPQNLSASRPQDRQFILSSKKLLLSDSGFYLCAWSVLAGYNEQFFGPGTRLTVL.

This chain uses TRBV30 with TRBJ1-2; the D is unclear. There are 13 residues in the CDR3. Germline CDR1 GTSNPN, CDR2 SVGIG (reference sequence). V was cut by 2 bases and J by 4 bases, with 11 bases left in between. Here the CDR3 reads CAWSLPPGYGYTF. CDR3 sequence (DNA): TGTGCCTGGAGTCTCCCTCCAGGCTATGGCTACACCTTC.

The CDR3 DNA is TGTGCCAGCACCTCGACAGACTATGGCTACACCTTC. It encodes CASTSTDYGYTF. The chain employs TRBV7-9 and TRBJ1-2; D perhaps matches TRBD1 (5 bases). The V gene lost 7 bases and the J gene lost 3 bases, with 9 bases spanning the gap. This CDR3 contains 12 residues. Germline CDR1 is SEHNR and CDR2 is FQNEAQ (reference sequence).

This clonotype was detected a few times. The junction differs from germline at one of its ends, possibly a read error. The chain is built from TRBV20-1 and TRBJ2-1; the match to TRBD2 covers 16 bases. The CDR3 runs 14 residues. Germline CDR1 DFQATT, CDR2 SNEGSKA (reference sequence). The CDR3 loop is CSARGTSGRADQFF. The CDR3 bases are TGCAGTGCAAGAGGGACTAGCGGGAGGGCCGATCAGTTCTTC.

This clonotype came up many times. This chain joins TRBV7-8 and TRBJ2-7; no reliable D call. Germline CDR1 reads SGHVS; CDR2 reads FQNEAQ. The CDR3 length is 14 residues. V was shortened by 3 bases and J by 6 bases, with 15 bases between the two germline ends. Here the CDR3 DNA reads TGTGCCAGCAGCTTCAAACCGTCCGAGGCCGAGCAGTACTTC. Protein: CASSFKPSEAEQYF.

Only a few counts were recorded for this clonotype. V gene TRBV6-2 or TRBV6-3 combines with J gene TRBJ2-3; 9 bases line up with TRBD2. With V trimmed by 5 bases and J by 0 bases, 6 bases remained unmatched. Germline V gene data show CDR1 as MNHEY and CDR2 as SVGEGT. The length of the CDR3 is 16 residues. CDR3 DNA: TGTGCCAGCAGTGCTGAGGGACTAGCTAGCACAGATACGCAGTATTTT. Protein sequence: CASSAEGLASTDTQYF.

This clonotype was counted only a few times. The J gene is TRBJ1-5, the V gene TRBV7-8; D not resolved. Germline V gene data show CDR1 as SGHVS and CDR2 as FQNEAQ. Deletions cut 1 base from V and 0 bases from J, with 10 bases between. This CDR3 has 16 residues. CDR3 bases: TGTGCCAGCAGCTTAGACTCCGGCGGTAGCAATCAGCCCCAGCATTTT. Its protein is CASSLDSGGSNQPQHF. Full variable domain (outside the CDR3, taken from reference TRBV7-8 and TRBJ1-5): GAGVSQSPRYKVAKRGQDVALRCDPISGHVSLFWYQQALGQGPEFLTYFQNEAQLDKSGLPSDRFFAERPEGSVSTLKIQRTQQEDSAVYLCASSLDSGGSNQPQHFGDGTRLSIL.

This clonotype was observed many times. V usage is TRBV12-3 or TRBV12-4 and J usage is TRBJ1-6; D might be TRBD1 (5 bases). CDR3 length: 14 residues. The V end was cut by 7 bases, the J end by 1 base, with 8 bases between. CDR3 DNA: TGTGCCAGCATGGACACTTCCTATAATTCACCCCTCCACTTT. It is translated as CASMDTSYNSPLHF.

This clonotype was observed many times. The chain uses TRBV20-1 and TRBJ2-6; D remains unclear. There are 15 residues in the CDR3. CDR1 and CDR2 (germline): DFQATT, SNEGSKA (reference sequence). Trimming took off 0 bases at V and 0 bases at J, with 6 bases between the two ends. The CDR3 sequence is CSAREQVSGANVLTF. Written as DNA, the CDR3 is TGCAGTGCTAGAGAGCAGGTCTCTGGGGCCAACGTCCTGACTTTC.

The chain couples TRBV6-1 to TRBJ2-2, with D possibly being TRBD2 (5 bases). The CDR3 is 13 residues long. Trimming left V 9 bases short and J 5 bases short, with 13 bases between. The germline CDR1 and CDR2 sequences are MNHNS and SASEGT. The CDR3 loop is CASNYRGTGELFF. The CDR3, as DNA: TGTGCCAGTAACTACCGAGGGACCGGGGAGCTGTTTTTT.

This clonotype was detected ten times or more. The genes are TRBV7-3 and TRBJ2-1, with D possibly matching TRBD1 (6 bases). This CDR3 comprises 15 residues. The V end lost 4 bases, the J end lost 2 bases, and 12 bases lay between the germline ends. CDR1 and CDR2 (germline): SGHTA, FQGTGA. The CDR3 sequence is CASSSQGSTYNEQFF. The DNA of the CDR3 is TGTGCCAGCAGCTCACAGGGTAGCACCTACAATGAGCAGTTCTTC.

This clonotype was seen ten or more times. The rearrangement links TRBV5-1 to TRBJ2-4; no clear D. CDR3 length: 11 amino acids. V was cut by 0 bases and J by 7 bases, with 2 bases left in between. Germline CDR1 SGHRS, CDR2 YFSETQ. CDR3 nucleotide sequence: TGCGCCAGCAGCTTGGGGAACATTCAGTACTTC. Protein sequence: CASSLGNIQYF.

The chain uses TRBV12-3 or TRBV12-4 and TRBJ1-4, with TRBD1 as a possible D gene (5 bases). The CDR3 contains 15 residues. V was trimmed by 6 bases and J by 8 bases, leaving 19 bases between them. The CDR3 DNA reads TGTGCCAGCAGCGTAACTGGGGCAGGAGGAGAAAAACTGTTTTTT. It codes for CASSVTGAGGEKLFF.

The sample holds many counts of this clonotype. The rearrangement joins TRBV30 to TRBJ1-5; no definite D call. Germline assignment: CDR1 GTSNPN and CDR2 SVGIG (reference sequence). The CDR3 consists of 13 residues. The V end lost 2 bases, the J end lost 4 bases, and 9 bases lay between the germline ends. CDR3 in amino acids: CAWSIGRNQPQHF. Written as DNA, the CDR3 is TGTGCCTGGAGTATCGGCCGAAATCAGCCCCAGCATTTT.